These 10 T cell receptor beta chains share one sample of origin, sequenced in a study of beta chain features in type 1 diabetes. The antigens for these receptors are not known. Study observations and caveats: TCRB CDR3s from Type 1 diabetes patients were moderately but significantly shorter in all four CD4+ subsets.

Expressed TCRB transcripts got sequenced, as all isolated RNA was reverse transcribed. Sequenced by immunoSEQ multiplex PCR; TCRdb stores in-frame clones only, minus some. The table lists approximately 150,000 clones, about 13% of them singletons. Material: central memory CD4+ T cells from blood. These receptors were taken from a man aged 18-30 years with type 1 diabetes.

This clone was seen only a few times. This sequence joins TRBV7-3 and TRBJ2-2; 10 nucleotides align to TRBD1. The junction had 7 bases not matched to a gene; V was cut back by 7 bases and J by 5 bases. Germline CDR1 and CDR2: SGHTA and FQGTGA. CDR3 size: 15 residues. The DNA of the CDR3 is TGTGCCAGCACCTCCGGGGACAGGGGAACCGGGGAGCTGTTTTTT. Protein product: CASTSGDRGTGELFF.

This clone was observed a handful of times. V usage is TRBV30 and J usage is TRBJ1-3, with D hard to call. V was trimmed by 4 bases and J by 0 bases, leaving 4 bases between them. The CDR3 contains 12 residues. Per germline, CDR1 GTSNPN and CDR2 SVGIG (reference sequence). The CDR3 protein is CAWKDSGNTIYF. The CDR3 DNA reads TGTGCCTGGAAAGACTCTGGAAACACCATATATTTT.

V gene TRBV5-6 combines with J gene TRBJ2-7; TRBD1 matches at 9 bases. The ends lost 6 bases at V and 5 bases at J; junction bases unmatched: 9. In germline, CDR1 is SGHDT, CDR2 YYEEEE. The CDR3 is 14 residues long. For the CDR3, the DNA is TGTGCCAGCACCCGGCGGGGACAGGGAAACGAGCAGTACTTC. It is translated as CASTRRGQGNEQYF.

The rearrangement links TRBV6-6 to TRBJ1-1, with 7 bases that match TRBD1. Germline CDR1 MNHNY, CDR2 SVGAGI (reference sequence). The length of the CDR3 is 16 residues. The V and J ends lost 5 bases and 4 bases, in that order; junction bases with no gene match: 13. CDR3 sequence (DNA): TGTGCCAGCAGTCCTAGTAAAGGGGGCTGGGCCACTGAAGCTTTCTTT. Translated: CASSPSKGGWATEAFF.

V is TRBV5-4 and J is TRBJ1-2; perhaps TRBD1 as D (5 bases). V lost 4 bases, J lost 0 bases, and 10 bases lay in between. The CDR3 is 14 amino acids. Germline loops: CDR1 SGHNT, CDR2 YYREEE (reference sequence). CDR3 coding DNA: TGTGCCAGCAGCCAACTGACAGCTAACTATGGCTACACCTTC. It is translated as CASSQLTANYGYTF.

The table lists this clone with many counts. The chain combines TRBV7-9 with TRBJ2-1; 14 bases are shared with TRBD2. V shed 2 bases and J 5 bases; nucleotides not matched to a gene: 2. Per germline, CDR1 SEHNR and CDR2 FQNEAQ (reference sequence). CDR3 length equals 16 residues. Here the CDR3 DNA reads TGTGCCAGCAGCTTAACGGGACTAGCGGGGGACAATGAGCAGTTCTTC. As protein: CASSLTGLAGDNEQFF.

The V and J genes are TRBV2 and TRBJ1-5, with a weak D call TRBD1 (5 bases). The CDR3 consists of 15 residues. Per the germline V gene, CDR1 is SNHLY and CDR2 is FYNNEI. The V gene lost 6 bases and the J gene lost 4 bases, with 16 bases spanning the gap. CDR3 bases: TGTGCCAGCAGGGTGACAGACAGCGGTAATCAGCCCCAGCATTTT. This translates into CASRVTDSGNQPQHF.

Concerning this clone itself: Other nucleotide sequences in the sample specify the same CDR3. This chain connects TRBV5-6 to TRBJ2-1; 12 nucleotides line up with TRBD2. The V gene's germline CDR1 is SGHDT and CDR2 YYEEEE. This CDR3 comprises 15 residues. The ends lost 3 bases at V and 6 bases at J; junction bases unmatched: 4. This CDR3 reads CASSWGLAGSNEQFF. CDR3 nucleotide sequence: TGTGCCAGCAGCTGGGGACTAGCGGGTTCCAATGAGCAGTTCTTC.

V is TRBV7-9 and J is TRBJ2-2; unclear D gene. From germline, CDR1 is SEHNR and CDR2 FQNEAQ (reference sequence). Trimming cost V 3 bases and J 0 bases, with 8 bases left between them. The CDR3 is 15 residues long. This CDR3 is CASSLGSSNTGELFF. DNA for the CDR3: TGTGCCAGCAGCTTGGGTAGTTCGAACACCGGGGAGCTGTTTTTT. The variable domain in full, completed from reference TRBV7-9 and TRBJ2-2, reads DTGVSQNPRHKITKRGQNVTFRCDPISEHNRLYWYRQTLGQGPEFLTYFQNEAQLEKSRLLSDRFSAERPKGSFSTLEIQRTEQGDSAMYLCASSLGSSNTGELFFGEGSRLTVL.

Written as DNA, the CDR3 is TGTGCCAGCAGCGGCCCACGGAGTGAGACCCAGTACTTC. Translating it yields CASSGPRSETQYF. This chain links TRBV11-2 with TRBJ2-5; D is uncertain. From germline, CDR1 is SGHAT and CDR2 FQNNGV. The ends were cut back, 5 bases at V and 5 bases at J, with 12 bases in the middle. The CDR3 has 13 amino acids.